Listed below are T cell receptor beta chains from one sample, sequenced in a study of cytomegalovirus exposure and HLA in healthy donors. This table comes from immunoSEQ multiplex PCR, and its TCRdb copy is limited to in-frame clones, with some not included. The sample includes 130,000 or so clones, about 83% of them seen just once. Sequenced material: PBMCs. All receptors derive from a woman under 40 in good health and CMV-seronegative. CDR3s include the opening cysteine and the closing phenylalanine or tryptophan. A D gene is named only where the DNA matches it firmly.

V	J	D	CDR3	DNA
TRBV7-2	TRBJ2-7	TRBD1	CASSPKGTGAFYEQYF	TGTGCCAGCAGTCCAAAGGGGACAGGGGCGTTCTACGAGCAGTACTTC
TRBV19	TRBJ1-1	-	CASYRAPNTEAFF	TGTGCCAGTTACAGGGCGCCGAACACTGAAGCTTTCTTT
TRBV18	TRBJ2-7	TRBD2	CASSPAASGGNEQYF	TGTGCCAGCTCACCAGCGGCTAGCGGGGGGAACGAGCAGTACTTC
TRBV4-1	TRBJ2-7	TRBD2	CASSQASGVTVEQYF	TGCGCCAGCAGCCAAGCTAGCGGGGTCACCGTCGAGCAGTACTTC
TRBV27	TRBJ2-3	TRBD1	CASSFSGQGPTDTQYF	TGTGCCAGCAGTTTCTCAGGACAGGGCCCCACAGATACGCAGTATTTT
TRBV2	TRBJ1-3	TRBD1	CATIRDRVVYF	TGTGCCACCATCCGGGACAGGGTTGTATATTTT
TRBV18	TRBJ1-4	-	CASSPKTATNEKLFF	TGTGCCAGCTCACCCAAAACTGCAACTAATGAAAAACTGTTTTTT
TRBV7-6	TRBJ1-3	-	CASSLVSGALVGNTIYF	TGTGCCAGCAGCTTAGTCTCTGGGGCCCTGGTCGGAAACACCATATATTTT
TRBV6-5	TRBJ1-2	-	CASSYSREANYGYTF	TGTGCCAGCAGTTACTCGAGGGAGGCTAACTATGGCTACACCTTC
TRBV11-3	TRBJ1-3	TRBD1	CASSLDRGPGNTIYF	TGTGCCAGCAGCTTAGACAGGGGGCCTGGAAACACCATATATTTT
TRBV5-6	TRBJ2-2	TRBD2	CASSVGLAGGLATGELFF	TGTGCCAGCAGCGTGGGACTAGCGGGGGGCCTTGCCACCGGGGAGCTGTTTTTT
TRBV5-8	TRBJ2-3	TRBD2	CASRLGLGDTQYF	TGTGCCAGCAGACTAGGACTAGGCGATACGCAGTATTTT
TRBV2	TRBJ2-5	TRBD1	CARQGGTGQETQYF	TGTGCCCGGCAAGGGGGGACAGGGCAAGAGACCCAGTACTTC
TRBV15	TRBJ2-2	-	CATTRGQGNTGELFF	TGTGCCACCACTAGGGGCCAGGGTAACACCGGGGAGCTGTTTTTT
TRBV5-6	TRBJ2-5	-	CASSPLGPQETQYF	TGTGCCAGCAGCCCCCTTGGGCCGCAAGAGACCCAGTACTTC
TRBV9	TRBJ2-2	TRBD2	CASSVGLAGGTGELFF	TGTGCCAGCAGCGTCGGACTAGCGGGGGGCACCGGGGAGCTGTTTTTT
TRBV5-5	TRBJ2-5	TRBD2	CASSFPRGGGGHQETQYF	TGTGCCAGCAGCTTCCCCAGGGGAGGCGGGGGGCACCAAGAGACCCAGTACTTC
TRBV19	TRBJ1-5	TRBD1	CASRKPGTVNQPQHF	TGTGCCAGTAGGAAACCCGGGACAGTCAATCAGCCCCAGCATTTT
TRBV5-6	TRBJ2-5	-	CASSLVGAQETQYF	TGTGCCAGCAGCTTGGTGGGGGCACAAGAGACCCAGTACTTC
TRBV27	TRBJ1-4	-	CASSPGGKLFF	TGTGCCAGCAGCCCCGGTGGAAAACTGTTTTTT